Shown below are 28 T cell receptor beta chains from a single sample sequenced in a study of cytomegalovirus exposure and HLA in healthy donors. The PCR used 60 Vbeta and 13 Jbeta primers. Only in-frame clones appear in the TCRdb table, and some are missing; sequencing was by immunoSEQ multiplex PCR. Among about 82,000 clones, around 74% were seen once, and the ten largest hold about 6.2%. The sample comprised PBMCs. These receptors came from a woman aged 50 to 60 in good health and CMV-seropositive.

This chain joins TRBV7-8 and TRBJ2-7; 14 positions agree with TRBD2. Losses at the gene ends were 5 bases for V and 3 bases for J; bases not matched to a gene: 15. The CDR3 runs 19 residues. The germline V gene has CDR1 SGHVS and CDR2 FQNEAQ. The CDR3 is CASSPTGLAGAGRVYEQYF. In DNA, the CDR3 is TGTGCCAGCAGCCCCACGGGACTAGCGGGAGCAGGGAGAGTCTACGAGCAGTACTTC.

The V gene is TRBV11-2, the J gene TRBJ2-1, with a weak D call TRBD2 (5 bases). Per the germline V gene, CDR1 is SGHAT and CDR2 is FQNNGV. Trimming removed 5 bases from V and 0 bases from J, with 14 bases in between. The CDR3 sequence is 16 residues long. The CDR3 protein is CASSSRADRSYNEQFF. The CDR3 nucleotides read TGTGCCAGCAGCAGTAGAGCGGACCGCTCCTACAATGAGCAGTTCTTC.

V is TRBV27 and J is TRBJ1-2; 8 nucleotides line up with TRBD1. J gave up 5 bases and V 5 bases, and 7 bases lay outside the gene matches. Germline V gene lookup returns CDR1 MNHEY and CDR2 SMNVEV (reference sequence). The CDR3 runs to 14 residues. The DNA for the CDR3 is TGTGCCAGCAGTCAAGGACAGGGAACGTATGGCTACACCTTC. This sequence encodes CASSQGQGTYGYTF.

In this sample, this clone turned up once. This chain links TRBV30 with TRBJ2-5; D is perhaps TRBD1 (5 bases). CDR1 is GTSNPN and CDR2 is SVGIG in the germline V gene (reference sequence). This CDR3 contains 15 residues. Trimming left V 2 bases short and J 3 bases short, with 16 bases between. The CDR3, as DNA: TGTGCCTGGAGTCGCGGTGGGGTAGGGGAAGAGACCCAGTACTTC. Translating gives CAWSRGGVGEETQYF.

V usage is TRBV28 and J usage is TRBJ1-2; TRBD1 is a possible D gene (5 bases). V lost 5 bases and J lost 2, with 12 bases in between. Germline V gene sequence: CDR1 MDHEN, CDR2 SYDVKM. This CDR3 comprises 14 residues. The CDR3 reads CASSLARQNYGYTF. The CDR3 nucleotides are TGTGCCAGCAGTCTTGCCAGACAGAACTATGGCTACACCTTC.

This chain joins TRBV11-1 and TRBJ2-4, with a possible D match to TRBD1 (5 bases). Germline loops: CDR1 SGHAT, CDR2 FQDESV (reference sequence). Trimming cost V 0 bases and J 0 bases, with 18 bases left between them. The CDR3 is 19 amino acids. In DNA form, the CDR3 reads TGTGCCAGCAGCTTAGCAGGGGCGACGTCAAGCCTAGCCAAAAACATTCAGTACTTC. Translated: CASSLAGATSSLAKNIQYF.

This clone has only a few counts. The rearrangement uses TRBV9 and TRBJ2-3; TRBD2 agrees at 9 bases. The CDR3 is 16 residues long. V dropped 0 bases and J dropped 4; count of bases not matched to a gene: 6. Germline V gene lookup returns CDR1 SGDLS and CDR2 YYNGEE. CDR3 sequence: CASSVVSREGADTQYF. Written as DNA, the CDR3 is TGTGCCAGCAGCGTAGTCTCGCGGGAGGGTGCAGATACGCAGTATTTT. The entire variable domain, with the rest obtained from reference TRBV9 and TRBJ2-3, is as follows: DSGVTQTPKHLITATGQRVTLRCSPRSGDLSVYWYQQSLDQGLQFLIQYYNGEERAKGNILERFSAQQFPDLHSELNLSSLELGDSALYFCASSVVSREGADTQYFGPGTRLTVL.

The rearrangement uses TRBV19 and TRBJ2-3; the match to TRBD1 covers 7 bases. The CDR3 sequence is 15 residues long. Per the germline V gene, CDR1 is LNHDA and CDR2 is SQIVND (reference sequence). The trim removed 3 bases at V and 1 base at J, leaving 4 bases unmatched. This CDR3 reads CASSIDRVGTDTQYF. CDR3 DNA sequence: TGTGCCAGTAGTATCGACAGGGTGGGCACAGATACGCAGTATTTT. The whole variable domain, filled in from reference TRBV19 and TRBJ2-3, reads DGGITQSPKYLFRKEGQNVTLSCEQNLNHDAMYWYRQDPGQGLRLIYYSQIVNDFQKGDIAEGYSVSREKKESFPLTVTSAQKNPTAFYLCASSIDRVGTDTQYFGPGTRLTVL.

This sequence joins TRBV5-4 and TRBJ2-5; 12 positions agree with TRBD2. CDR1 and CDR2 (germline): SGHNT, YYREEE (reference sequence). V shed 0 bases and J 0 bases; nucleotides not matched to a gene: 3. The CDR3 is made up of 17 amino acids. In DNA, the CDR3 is TGTGCCAGCAGCTTGGTTCTAGCGGGAGGGTACCAAGAGACCCAGTACTTC. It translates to CASSLVLAGGYQETQYF. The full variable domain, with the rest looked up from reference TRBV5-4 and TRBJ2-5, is ETGVTQSPTHLIKTRGQQVTLRCSSQSGHNTVSWYQQALGQGPQFIFQYYREEENGRGNFPPRFSGLQFPNYSSELNVNALELDDSALYLCASSLVLAGGYQETQYFGPGTRLLVL.

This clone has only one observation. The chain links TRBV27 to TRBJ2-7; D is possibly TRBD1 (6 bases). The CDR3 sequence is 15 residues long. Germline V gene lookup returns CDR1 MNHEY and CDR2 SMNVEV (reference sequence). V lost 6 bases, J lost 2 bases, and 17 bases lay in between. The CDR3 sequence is CASSPRGRGAYEQYF. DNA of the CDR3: TGTGCCAGCAGCCCAAGGGGCAGGGGAGCCTACGAGCAGTACTTC.

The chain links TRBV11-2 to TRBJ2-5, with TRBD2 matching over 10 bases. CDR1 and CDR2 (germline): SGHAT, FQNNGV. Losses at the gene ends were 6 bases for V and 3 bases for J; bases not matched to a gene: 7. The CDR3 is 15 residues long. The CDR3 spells CASRTRLAGEETQYF. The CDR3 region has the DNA TGTGCCAGCAGAACGAGGCTAGCGGGAGAAGAGACCCAGTACTTC.

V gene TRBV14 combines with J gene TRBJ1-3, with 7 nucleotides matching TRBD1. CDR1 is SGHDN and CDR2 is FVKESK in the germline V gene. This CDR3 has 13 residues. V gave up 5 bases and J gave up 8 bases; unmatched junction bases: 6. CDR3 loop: CASSFDRADTIYF. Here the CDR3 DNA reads TGTGCCAGCAGCTTCGACAGGGCTGACACCATATATTTT.

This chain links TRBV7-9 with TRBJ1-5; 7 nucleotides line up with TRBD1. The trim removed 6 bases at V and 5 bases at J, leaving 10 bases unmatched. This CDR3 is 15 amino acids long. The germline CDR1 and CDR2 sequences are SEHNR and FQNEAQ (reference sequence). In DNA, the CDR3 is TGTGCCAGCAGTTCCGGACAGGCCTCTTATCAGCCCCAGCATTTT. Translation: CASSSGQASYQPQHF.

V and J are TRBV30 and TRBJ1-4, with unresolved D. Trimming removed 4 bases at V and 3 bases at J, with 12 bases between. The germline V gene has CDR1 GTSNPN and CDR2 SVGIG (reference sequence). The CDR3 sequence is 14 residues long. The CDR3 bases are TGTGCCTGGAAACCGGGTTTGGCTAATGAAAAACTGTTTTTT. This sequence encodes CAWKPGLANEKLFF.

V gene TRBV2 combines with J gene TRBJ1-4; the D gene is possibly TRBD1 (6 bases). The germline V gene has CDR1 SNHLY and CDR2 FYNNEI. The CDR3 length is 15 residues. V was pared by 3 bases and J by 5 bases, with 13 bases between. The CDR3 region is CASSDNGQGNEKLFF. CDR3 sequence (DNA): TGTGCCAGCAGTGATAATGGGCAGGGGAATGAAAAACTGTTTTTT.

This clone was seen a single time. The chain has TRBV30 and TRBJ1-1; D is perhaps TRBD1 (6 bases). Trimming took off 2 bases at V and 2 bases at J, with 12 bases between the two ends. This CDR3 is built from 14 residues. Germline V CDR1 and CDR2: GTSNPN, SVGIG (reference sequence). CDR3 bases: TGTGCCTGGAGTAGAAACAGGGCAAACACTGAAGCTTTCTTT. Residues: CAWSRNRANTEAFF.

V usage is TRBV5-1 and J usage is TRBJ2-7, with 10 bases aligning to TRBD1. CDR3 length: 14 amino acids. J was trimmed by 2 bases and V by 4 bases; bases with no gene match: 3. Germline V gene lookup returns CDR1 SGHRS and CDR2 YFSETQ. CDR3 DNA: TGCGCCAGCAGCCCTGACAGGGGGCCCTACGAGCAGTACTTC. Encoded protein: CASSPDRGPYEQYF.

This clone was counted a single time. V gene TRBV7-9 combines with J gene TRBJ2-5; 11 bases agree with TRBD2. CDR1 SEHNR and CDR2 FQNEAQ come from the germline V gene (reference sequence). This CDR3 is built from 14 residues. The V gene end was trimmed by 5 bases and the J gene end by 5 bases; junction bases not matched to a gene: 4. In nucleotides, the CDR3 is TGTGCCAGCAGCGATAGCGGGAGGGGGGAGACCCAGTACTTC. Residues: CASSDSGRGETQYF. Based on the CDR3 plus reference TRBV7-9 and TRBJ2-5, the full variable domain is DTGVSQNPRHKITKRGQNVTFRCDPISEHNRLYWYRQTLGQGPEFLTYFQNEAQLEKSRLLSDRFSAERPKGSFSTLEIQRTEQGDSAMYLCASSDSGRGETQYFGPGTRLLVL.

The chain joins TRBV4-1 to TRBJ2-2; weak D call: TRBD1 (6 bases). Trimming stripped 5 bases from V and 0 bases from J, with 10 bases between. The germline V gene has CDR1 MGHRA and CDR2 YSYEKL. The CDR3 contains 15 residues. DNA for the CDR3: TGCGCCAGCAGCTTCCGACAGGCGAACACCGGGGAGCTGTTTTTT. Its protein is CASSFRQANTGELFF.

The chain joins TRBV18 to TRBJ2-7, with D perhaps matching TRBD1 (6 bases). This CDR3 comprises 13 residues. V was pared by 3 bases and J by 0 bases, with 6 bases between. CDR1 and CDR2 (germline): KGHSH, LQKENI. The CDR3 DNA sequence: TGTGCCAGCTCACCGGGACACTCCTACGAGCAGTACTTC. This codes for CASSPGHSYEQYF.

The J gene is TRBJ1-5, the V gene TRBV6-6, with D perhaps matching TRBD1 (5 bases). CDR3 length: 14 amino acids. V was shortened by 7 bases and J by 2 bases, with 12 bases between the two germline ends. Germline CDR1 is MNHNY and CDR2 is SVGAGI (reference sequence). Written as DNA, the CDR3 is TGTGCCAGCATCGGTAGGGGTGGCAATCAGCCCCAGCATTTT. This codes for CASIGRGGNQPQHF.

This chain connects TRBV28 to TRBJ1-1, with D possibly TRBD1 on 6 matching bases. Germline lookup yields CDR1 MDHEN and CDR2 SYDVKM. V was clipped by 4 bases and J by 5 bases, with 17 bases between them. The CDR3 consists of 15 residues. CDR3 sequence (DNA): TGTGCCAGCAGTTCCCCTTTCCAGGGGCAGACTGAAGCTTTCTTT. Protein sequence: CASSSPFQGQTEAFF.

The CDR3 region is CASSFRSRPVSEKYNEQFF. CDR3 in DNA: TGTGCCAGCAGCTTTCGTAGCCGCCCGGTTAGCGAAAAGTACAATGAGCAGTTCTTC. The chain links TRBV11-2 to TRBJ2-1, with TRBD2 as a possible D gene (5 bases). The ends were cut back, 3 bases at V and 4 bases at J, with 25 bases in the middle. This CDR3 region has 19 residues. Germline-derived CDR1 and CDR2 are SGHAT and FQNNGV.

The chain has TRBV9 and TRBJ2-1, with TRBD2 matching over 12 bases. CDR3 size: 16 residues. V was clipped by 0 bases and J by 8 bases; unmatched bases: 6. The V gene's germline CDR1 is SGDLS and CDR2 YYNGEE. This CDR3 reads CASSVDRTSGNYEQFF. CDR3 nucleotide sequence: TGTGCCAGCAGCGTAGACCGGACTAGCGGGAACTATGAGCAGTTCTTC.

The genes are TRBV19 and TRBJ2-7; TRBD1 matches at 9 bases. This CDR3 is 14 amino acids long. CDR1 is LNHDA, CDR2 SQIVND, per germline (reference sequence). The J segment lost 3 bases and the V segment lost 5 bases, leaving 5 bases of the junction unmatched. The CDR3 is CASSVTGGDYEQYF. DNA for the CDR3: TGTGCCAGTAGTGTGACAGGGGGGGACTACGAGCAGTACTTC.

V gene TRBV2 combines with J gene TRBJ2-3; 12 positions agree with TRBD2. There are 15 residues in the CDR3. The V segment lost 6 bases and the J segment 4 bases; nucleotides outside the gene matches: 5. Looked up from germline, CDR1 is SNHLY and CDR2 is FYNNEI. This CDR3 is CASRLLAGGSDTQYF. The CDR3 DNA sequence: TGTGCCAGCAGATTACTAGCGGGAGGTTCAGATACGCAGTATTTT.

CDR3 protein: CASSFGDSREKLFF. In nucleotides, the CDR3 is TGTGCCAGCAGCTTCGGGGACAGTAGGGAAAAACTGTTTTTT. The rearrangement links TRBV7-9 to TRBJ1-4; 7 bases are a match to TRBD1. This CDR3 has 14 residues. V lost 3 bases to trimming and J lost 8 bases; unmatched junction nucleotides: 6. The germline gives CDR1 SEHNR, CDR2 FQNEAQ (reference sequence).

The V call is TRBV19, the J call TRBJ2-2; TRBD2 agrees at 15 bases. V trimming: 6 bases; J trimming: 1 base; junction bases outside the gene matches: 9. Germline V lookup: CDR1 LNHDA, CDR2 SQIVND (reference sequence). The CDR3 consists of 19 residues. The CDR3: CASRPPGTSGRWNTGELFF. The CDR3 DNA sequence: TGTGCCAGTAGACCACCCGGGACTAGCGGGAGGTGGAACACCGGGGAGCTGTTTTTT.